Shown below are 22 T cell receptor beta chains from a single sample sequenced in a study of regulatory T cells in long-lasting Graves disease. The time point: newly diagnosed GD, antithyroid drugs for less than 3 months. Making the TCR library involved RNA that had been extracted from PBMCs. According to the study, TCR beta libraries were built with iRepertoire HTBI primers and CDR3-region Arm-PCR. TCRdb itself ran the multiplex PCR reads through MiXCR, one entry per CDR3 protein. The sample holds roughly 510,000 distinct CDR3 sequences; around 16% are singletons and the top ten take approximately 12%. These sequences were also reported in another study, on T cells in Graves' hyperthyroidism and ophthalmopathy.

Sample: peripheral blood mononuclear cells (PBMCs), taken at new diagnosis, from a patient treated with antithyroid drugs. These receptor sequences come from a man younger than 30 with Graves disease.

This clonotype turned up a few times. J is TRBJ1-3 and V is TRBV6-4, with D perhaps matching TRBD1 (5 bases). Germline CDR1 is MRHNA and CDR2 is SNTAGT. This CDR3 comprises 15 residues. V was shortened by 8 bases and J by 2 bases, with 16 bases between the two germline ends. CDR3 nucleotides: TGTGCCAGCCGAAAGGGGTGGGTGGCTGGAAACACCATATATTTT. As protein: CASRKGWVAGNTIYF.

This clonotype was counted many times. The J gene is TRBJ2-1, the V gene TRBV3-1, with 8 bases that match TRBD2. Germline V lookup: CDR1 LGHDT, CDR2 YNNKEL (reference sequence). V was pared by 1 base and J by 7 bases, with 6 bases of the junction left unmatched. This CDR3 is built from 15 residues. CDR3 in amino acids: CASSQGIAGMNEQFF. The CDR3 DNA sequence: TGTGCCAGCAGCCAAGGAATAGCGGGAATGAATGAGCAGTTCTTC.

Only a few counts were recorded for this clonotype. This sequence joins TRBV11-2 and TRBJ1-2; D not resolved. Between the trimmed V and J ends, which lost 8 bases and 0 bases, there was a span of 10 bases. The germline gives CDR1 SGHAT, CDR2 FQNNGV. The CDR3 runs 13 residues. CDR3 protein: CASGSLTNYGYTF. CDR3 coding DNA: TGTGCCAGCGGAAGTTTGACTAACTATGGCTACACCTTC.

This clonotype was detected a few times. The V gene is TRBV5-4, the J gene TRBJ1-6; 7 bases line up with TRBD1. The CDR3 length is 14 residues. Germline V CDR1 and CDR2: SGHNT, YYREEE (reference sequence). V was pared by 4 bases and J by 8 bases, with 6 bases of the junction left unmatched. CDR3 sequence reads: CASSGRQGDSPLHF. CDR3 bases: TGTGCCAGCAGCGGGCGGCAGGGGGATTCACCCCTCCACTTT. The variable domain in full, with the rest retrieved from reference TRBV5-4 and TRBJ1-6, is ETGVTQSPTHLIKTRGQQVTLRCSSQSGHNTVSWYQQALGQGPQFIFQYYREEENGRGNFPPRFSGLQFPNYSSELNVNALELDDSALYLCASSGRQGDSPLHFGNGTRLTVT.

CDR3 loop: CASNPQLHAAKNIQYF. The CDR3 coding sequence is TGTGCCAGCAACCCCCAACTCCACGCGGCCAAAAACATTCAGTACTTC. This chain links TRBV3-1 with TRBJ2-4, with D unclear. This CDR3 spans 16 amino acids. Germline V gene sequence: CDR1 LGHDT, CDR2 YNNKEL (reference sequence). V lost 7 bases and J 1 base, leaving 17 bases between the germline ends.

This clonotype has just a few counts. The chain recombines TRBV6-5 with TRBJ1-1, with D maybe TRBD1 (6 bases). The CDR3 consists of 15 residues. Trimming removed 2 bases from V and 4 bases from J, with 14 bases in between. In germline, CDR1 is MNHEY, CDR2 SVGAGI. The CDR3 sequence is CASSYGTRGFTEAFF. CDR3 sequence (DNA): TGTGCCAGCAGTTACGGGACACGGGGGTTCACTGAAGCTTTCTTT.

This clonotype was counted a few times. The J gene is TRBJ2-7, the V gene TRBV19, with D possibly being TRBD2 (5 bases). V was cut by 10 bases and J by 3 bases, with 13 bases left in between. The CDR3 contains 12 residues. The germline V gene encodes CDR1 LNHDA and CDR2 SQIVND (reference sequence). For the CDR3, the DNA is TGTGCCACATCACTCGCGGGCTACGAGCAGTACTTC. This sequence encodes CATSLAGYEQYF.

The chain has TRBV5-1 and TRBJ2-3, with 7 bases matching TRBD2. The ends lost 5 bases at V and 5 bases at J; junction bases unmatched: 11. This CDR3 contains 15 residues. The germline V gene has CDR1 SGHRS and CDR2 YFSETQ. As DNA, the CDR3 is TGCGCCAGCAGTTATACTCCTAGCGGTGAAGATACGCAGTATTTT. Its translation is CASSYTPSGEDTQYF. The variable domain in full, completed from reference TRBV5-1 and TRBJ2-3, reads KAGVTQTPRYLIKTRGQQVTLSCSPISGHRSVSWYQQTPGQGLQFLFEYFSETQRNKGNFPGRFSGRQFSNSRSEMNVSTLELGDSALYLCASSYTPSGEDTQYFGPGTRLTVL.

This clonotype appeared many times. The CDR3 sequence: CASSLTGTSYNEQFF. The CDR3 bases are TGTGCCAGCAGCTTAACCGGGACTTCCTACAATGAGCAGTTCTTC. The chain recombines TRBV7-9 with TRBJ2-1; D perhaps matches TRBD2 (6 bases). Germline CDR1 SEHNR, CDR2 FQNEAQ (reference sequence). The CDR3 sequence is 15 residues long. V shed 2 bases and J shed 1 base, with 9 bases lying between them.

About this clonotype itself: Being one base from a much bigger clone, this may be a read error. The rearrangement uses TRBV16 and TRBJ1-5; weak D call: TRBD1 (6 bases). The CDR3 runs 16 residues. Looked up from germline, CDR1 is KGHSY and CDR2 is FQNENV. DNA of the CDR3: TGTGCCAGCAGCCACACCGGGACACCTAGCAATCGGCCCCAGCATTTT. The encoded protein is CASSHTGTPSNRPQHF. Complete variable domain (other parts from reference TRBV16 and TRBJ1-5): GEEVAQTPKHLVRGEGQKAKLYCAPIKGHSYVFWYQQVLKNEFKFLISFQNENVFDETGMPKERFSAKCLPNSPCSLEIQATKLEDSAVYFCASSHTGTPSNRPQHFGDGTRLSIL.

This clonotype was recorded a few times. The chain has TRBV7-9 and TRBJ2-7; D is perhaps TRBD1 (5 bases). Per the germline V gene, CDR1 is SEHNR and CDR2 is FQNEAQ (reference sequence). The CDR3 length is 18 residues. Deletions cut 2 bases from V and 4 bases from J, with 24 bases between. The CDR3 DNA follows: TGTGCCAGCAGCTTATATAGCTCCGGGTCAGGGTCTCCTTACGAGCAGTACTTC. This translates into CASSLYSSGSGSPYEQYF. Complete variable domain (other parts from reference TRBV7-9 and TRBJ2-7): DTGVSQNPRHKITKRGQNVTFRCDPISEHNRLYWYRQTLGQGPEFLTYFQNEAQLEKSRLLSDRFSAERPKGSFSTLEIQRTEQGDSAMYLCASSLYSSGSGSPYEQYFGPGTRLTVT.

This clonotype was found many times. J is TRBJ2-5 and V is TRBV18; D remains unclear. The length of the CDR3 is 12 residues. Germline CDR1 is KGHSH and CDR2 is LQKENI. V was shortened by 5 bases and J by 4 bases, with 8 bases between the two germline ends. CDR3 DNA sequence: TGTGCCAGCTCAATGGAGATAGAGACCCAGTACTTC. It codes for CASSMEIETQYF.

This rearrangement joins TRBV20-1 to TRBJ1-4, with 7 positions matching TRBD1. J lost 2 bases, V lost 6 bases, and 3 bases had no gene match. This CDR3 is built from 13 residues. Per the germline V gene, CDR1 is DFQATT and CDR2 is SNEGSKA (reference sequence). The CDR3 DNA reads TGCAGTGCCGCGGACAGGACTAATGAAAAACTGTTTTTT. Amino acid sequence: CSAADRTNEKLFF.

This clonotype appeared a few times. The chain combines TRBV29-1 with TRBJ2-5; the match to TRBD1 covers 8 bases. Per germline, CDR1 SQVTM and CDR2 ANQGSEA. Trimming took 6 bases from V and 6 from J; bases not matched to a gene: 9. This CDR3 contains 13 residues. The CDR3 DNA reads TGCAGCGTAAAGGGACAGGCGCAAAAGACCCAGTACTTC. Protein sequence: CSVKGQAQKTQYF. The complete variable domain, with remaining parts taken from reference TRBV29-1 and TRBJ2-5, reads SAVISQKPSRDICQRGTSLTIQCQVDSQVTMMFWYRQQPGQSLTLIATANQGSEATYESGFVIDKFPISRPNLTFSTLTVSNMSPEDSSIYLCSVKGQAQKTQYFGPGTRLLVL.

This clonotype showed up many times. The chain employs TRBV7-9 and TRBJ1-2; possibly TRBD1 for D (5 bases). The CDR3 extends over 16 amino acids. Between the trimmed V and J ends, which lost 5 bases and 8 bases, there was a span of 24 bases. The germline V gene encodes CDR1 SEHNR and CDR2 FQNEAQ (reference sequence). The CDR3 DNA follows: TGTGCCAGCAGCGCTACCCCCGGGGGACCAGGGCAGGGCTACACCTTC. The encoded protein is CASSATPGGPGQGYTF. The whole variable domain, filled in from reference TRBV7-9 and TRBJ1-2, reads DTGVSQNPRHKITKRGQNVTFRCDPISEHNRLYWYRQTLGQGPEFLTYFQNEAQLEKSRLLSDRFSAERPKGSFSTLEIQRTEQGDSAMYLCASSATPGGPGQGYTFGSGTRLTVV.

This clonotype came up a few times. The chain employs TRBV12-3 or TRBV12-4 and TRBJ1-2; D perhaps matches TRBD1 (6 bases). V was pared by 2 bases and J by 2 bases, with 9 bases between. This CDR3 comprises 14 residues. The CDR3 sequence is CASSLQQGNYGYTF. In nucleotides, the CDR3 is TGTGCCAGCAGTTTACAACAGGGCAACTATGGCTACACCTTC.

This clonotype was counted ten times or more. The chain is built from TRBV11-2 and TRBJ2-7; possibly TRBD1 for D (6 bases). Trimming left V 1 base short and J 6 bases short, with 13 bases between. CDR1 and CDR2 from the germline V gene are SGHAT and FQNNGV. This CDR3 is 14 amino acids long. CDR3 bases: TGTGCCAGCAGCTTAGGGGACACCCTCGGCGAGCAGTACTTC. The encoded protein is CASSLGDTLGEQYF.

This clonotype has ten or more counts. This rearrangement joins TRBV12-3 or TRBV12-4 to TRBJ2-1; the match to TRBD2 covers 7 bases. The CDR3 is made up of 15 amino acids. With 5 bases clipped from V and 1 base from J, the junction kept 5 bases outside the gene matches. The CDR3 bases are TGTGCCAGCAGTCGGACTAGTGAGTCCTACAATGAGCAGTTCTTC. Amino acid sequence: CASSRTSESYNEQFF.

The chain uses TRBV9 and TRBJ1-3, with D possibly being TRBD1 (5 bases). The CDR3 totals 14 residues. Germline V gives CDR1 SGDLS, CDR2 YYNGEE. V was pared by 3 bases and J by 0 bases, with 7 bases between. CDR3 amino acids: CASSGQSSGNTIYF. CDR3 in DNA: TGTGCCAGCAGCGGACAGAGCTCTGGAAACACCATATATTTT.

The V call is TRBV6-2 or TRBV6-3, the J call TRBJ1-1; D is unclear. From germline, CDR1 is MNHEY and CDR2 SVGEGT. The CDR3 length is 15 residues. V shed 4 bases and J shed 4 bases, with 16 bases lying between them. The CDR3 spells CASSFYADRSTEAFF. CDR3 bases: TGTGCCAGCAGTTTCTATGCAGACCGGTCCACTGAAGCTTTCTTT.

The chain couples TRBV7-8 to TRBJ1-1, with D uncertain. Germline CDR1 SGHVS, CDR2 FQNEAQ. This CDR3 contains 15 residues. Trimming left V 0 bases short and J 1 base short, with 9 bases between. As DNA, the CDR3 is TGTGCCAGCAGCTTAGCCAAACCGGGGAACACTGAAGCTTTCTTT. Translating it yields CASSLAKPGNTEAFF.

This clonotype was observed at least ten times. The rearrangement links TRBV3-1 to TRBJ2-1; TRBD2 is a possible D gene (5 bases). CDR3 length equals 15 residues. The V gene lost 1 base and the J gene lost 8 bases, with 15 bases spanning the gap. The germline V gene has CDR1 LGHDT and CDR2 YNNKEL (reference sequence). DNA of the CDR3: TGTGCCAGCAGCCAAGTTGCTAGCAGGTTAGATGAGCAGTTCTTC. Amino acid sequence: CASSQVASRLDEQFF.